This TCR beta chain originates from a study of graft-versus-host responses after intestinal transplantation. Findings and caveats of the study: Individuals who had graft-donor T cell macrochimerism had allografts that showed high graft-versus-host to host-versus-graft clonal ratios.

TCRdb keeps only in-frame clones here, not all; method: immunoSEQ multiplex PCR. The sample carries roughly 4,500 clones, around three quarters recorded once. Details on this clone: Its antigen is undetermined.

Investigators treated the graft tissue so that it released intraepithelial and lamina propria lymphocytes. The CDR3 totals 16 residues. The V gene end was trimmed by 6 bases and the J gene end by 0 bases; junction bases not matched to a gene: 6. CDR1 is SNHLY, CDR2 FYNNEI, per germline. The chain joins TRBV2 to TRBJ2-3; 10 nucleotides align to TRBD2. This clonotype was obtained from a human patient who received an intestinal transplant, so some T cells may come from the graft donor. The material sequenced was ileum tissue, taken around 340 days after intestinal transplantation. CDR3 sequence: CASRRTSGPSTDTQYF. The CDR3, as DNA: TGTGCCAGCAGACGGACTAGCGGACCTAGCACAGATACGCAGTATTTT. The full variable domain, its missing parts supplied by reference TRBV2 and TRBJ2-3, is EPEVTQTPSHQVTQMGQEVILRCVPISNHLYFYWYRQILGQKVEFLVSFYNNEISEKSEIFDDQFSVERPDGSNFTLKIRSTKLEDSAMYFCASRRTSGPSTDTQYFGPGTRLTVL.